These T cell receptor beta chains were read from a single sample in a study of blood T cell repertoires in COVID-19. TCRdb's copy holds only in-frame clones and misses some; the assay was immunoSEQ multiplex PCR. Among around 620,000 clones listed, 80% to 90% were seen once. Material: peripheral blood. These receptor sequences come from a woman under 30 with acute or convalescent COVID-19. Each CDR3 is given with its conserved first and last residue. The D gene is left open where the match is weak. Where a row states a size, it is once, few, many or the class of an expanded clone; other rows omit it.

TRBJ1-5 | TRBD1 | TRBV18 | once | TGTGCCAGCTCACCGCAGGGGGGTAATAGCAATCAGCCCCAGCATTTT | CASSPQGGNSNQPQHF
TRBJ1-5 | . | TRBV5-1 | few | TGCGCCAGCAGCTTGATGGGGGCTGATCAGCCCCAGCATTTT | CASSLMGADQPQHF
TRBJ2-5 | . | TRBV7-2 | . | TGTGCCAGCAGCCATGCAGGGGTACAAGAGACCCAGTACTTC | CASSHAGVQETQYF
TRBJ1-1 | . | TRBV3-1/TRBV3-2 | . | TGTGCCAGCAGCCAAGACAGGGCCCGAGCTTTCTTT | CASSQDRARAFF
TRBJ1-2 | TRBD1 | TRBV6-6 | . | TGTGCCAGCAGTCCCGGGACAGGGGCCCTCACTAACTATGGCTACACCTTC | CASSPGTGALTNYGYTF
TRBJ1-5 | . | TRBV5-8 | . | TGTGCCAGCAGCTGGTACCTCAGGGGAAAAGTTGACGATCAGCCCCAGCATTTT | CASSWYLRGKVDDQPQHF
TRBJ2-7 | . | TRBV7-9 | few | TGTGCCAGCAGCTCGTCTCAGGGAAGACGATCCTACGAGCAGTACTTC | CASSSSQGRRSYEQYF
TRBJ1-2 | . | TRBV30 | . | TGTGCCTGGAGTGTATCGGGCTATGGCTACACCTTC | CAWSVSGYGYTF
TRBJ1-2 | . | TRBV19 | . | TGTGCCAGTAGGTCCCAACAGAGAACTAACTATGGCTACACCTTC | CASRSQQRTNYGYTF
TRBJ1-5 | TRBD1 | TRBV18 | . | TGTGCCAGCTCACAAACAGGGGGCAGCAATCAGCCCCAGCATTTT | CASSQTGGSNQPQHF
TRBJ2-7 | . | TRBV7-9 | . | TGTGCCAGCAGCTTAGAGGGGGAATGGGGATACGAGCAGTACTTC | CASSLEGEWGYEQYF
TRBJ1-2 | . | TRBV19 | few | TGTGCCAGTCGAGTCGCAGGGAACCTTAACTATGGCTACACCTTC | CASRVAGNLNYGYTF
TRBJ2-7 | . | TRBV5-1 | . | TGCGCCAGCAGCTTGGTGTCGTCGCGCTACTCCTACGAGCAGTACTTC | CASSLVSSRYSYEQYF
TRBJ1-1 | . | TRBV7-8 | . | TGTGCCAGCAGCTTAGACAGAAACACTGAAGCTTTCTTT | CASSLDRNTEAFF
TRBJ1-1 | . | TRBV28 | . | TGTGCCAGCAGGTCCGTCCACCTAAACACTGAAGCTTTCTTT | CASRSVHLNTEAFF
TRBJ2-7 | . | TRBV2 | few | TGTGCCAGCAGTATCGAGGGGACAAGCGAGCAGTACTTC | CASSIEGTSEQYF
TRBJ2-2 | TRBD1 | TRBV5-1 | . | TGCGCCAGCAGCTCGATACATACAGGGGACCCCGGGGAGCTGTTTTTT | CASSSIHTGDPGELFF
TRBJ1-3 | . | TRBV7-2 | many | TGTGCCAGCAGCTTAATGACACCTTCCTCTGGAAACACCATATATTTT | CASSLMTPSSGNTIYF
TRBJ2-1 | . | TRBV5-6 | . | TGTGCCAGCAGCTCGACGGGGGACCAGCAGTTCTTC | CASSSTGDQQFF
TRBJ1-2 | TRBD1 | TRBV5-6 | . | TGTGCCAGCAGCGCCGAAACGTCCGGGACAGGTTATGGCTACACCTTC | CASSAETSGTGYGYTF
TRBJ1-1 | . | TRBV27 | . | TGTGCCAGCAAGGGGCTCAAGAACACTGAAGCTTTCTTT | CASKGLKNTEAFF
TRBJ2-1 | TRBD2 | TRBV6-5 | once | TGTGCCAGCAGTTATTCTGCGGGGGGTTACAATGAGCAGTTCTTC | CASSYSAGGYNEQFF
TRBJ2-7 | . | TRBV7-2 | . | TGTGCCAGCAGCTTAGAAGGGGTATCCGAGCAGTACTTC | CASSLEGVSEQYF
TRBJ1-5 | . | TRBV4-1 | . | TGCGCCAGCAGGCCACAGGTTTTGGGCAATCAGCCCCAGCATTTT | CASRPQVLGNQPQHF
TRBJ2-7 | TRBD2 | TRBV19 | . | TGTGCCAGTAGTCCCAGCGGGGGGTTCTACGAGCAGTACTTC | CASSPSGGFYEQYF
TRBJ1-2 | TRBD1 | TRBV7-8 | . | TGTGCCAGCAGTTCGCCGGGACAGGGGGGCTATGGCTACACCTTC | CASSSPGQGGYGYTF
TRBJ1-2 | . | TRBV13 | . | TGTGCCAGCAGCTTTTCCGGCTATGGCTACACCTTC | CASSFSGYGYTF
TRBJ2-1 | TRBD2 | TRBV5-5 | . | TGTGCCAGCAGCTTGTTGCTAGCGGGGGGGATGATACTCGATGAGCAGTTCTTC | CASSLLLAGGMILDEQFF
TRBJ1-4 | . | TRBV19 | . | TGTGCCAGTAGTATGCGGACATTTTCCACTAATGAAAAACTGTTTTTT | CASSMRTFSTNEKLFF
TRBJ1-1 | . | TRBV15 | . | TGTGCCACCAGCATAACTGGTGATTTCTTT | CATSITGDFF
TRBJ2-7 | . | TRBV30 | . | TGTGCCTGGAGTCGACAGACCCAATACGAGCAGTACTTC | CAWSRQTQYEQYF
TRBJ1-4 | . | TRBV19 | . | TGTGCCAGTAGCACAGTCAGTGCCACCGGCGGGTATGAAAAACTGTTTTTT | CASSTVSATGGYEKLFF
TRBJ1-4 | . | TRBV28 | once | TGTGCCAGCAGTTTTAGCGGTCCGGGGGTTAATGAAAAACTGTTTTTT | CASSFSGPGVNEKLFF
TRBJ1-2 | TRBD1 | TRBV28 | . | TGTGCCAGCAGTTCCGGACAGGATGGCTACACCTTC | CASSSGQDGYTF
TRBJ1-1 | . | TRBV12-3/TRBV12-4 | once | TGTGCCAGCAACGACAGAAGCAGCACTGAAGCTTTCTTT | CASNDRSSTEAFF
TRBJ2-5 | . | TRBV9 | . | TGTGCCAGCAGCCCCCGCCGGGGACAAAGAGAGACCCAGTACTTC | CASSPRRGQRETQYF
TRBJ1-6 | TRBD1 | TRBV7-9 | . | TGTGCCAGCAGCCGACAGGGAGAGTATAATTCACCCCTCCACTTT | CASSRQGEYNSPLHF
TRBJ2-3 | TRBD2 | TRBV19 | . | TGTGCCAGTAGTATATGGTTCCATGAAGCGGGGGGTATGGATACGCAGTATTTT | CASSIWFHEAGGMDTQYF
TRBJ1-3 | . | TRBV19 | . | TGTGCCAGTAGTACCCCCCCCACTGGAAACACCATATATTTT | CASSTPPTGNTIYF
TRBJ1-6 | TRBD1 | TRBV25-1 | . | TGTGCCAGCCAAAGTATGACAGGGTATAATTCACCCCTCCACTTT | CASQSMTGYNSPLHF
TRBJ1-2 | TRBD1 | TRBV30 | . | TGTGCCTGGGAAATCCAGGGGGCCTGGGGCTACACCTTC | CAWEIQGAWGYTF
TRBJ1-5 | TRBD1 | TRBV19 | . | TGTGCCAGTAGAGGACAGGGACAGGGTCAGCCCCAGCATTTT | CASRGQGQGQPQHF
TRBJ1-3 | . | TRBV2 | . | TGTGCCAGCAGTGAAGCTCCGACGACTAGCTCTGGAAACACCATATATTTT | CASSEAPTTSSGNTIYF
TRBJ1-1 | . | TRBV5-4 | . | TGTGCCAGCAGCGCGGGTAACACTGAAGCTTTCTTT | CASSAGNTEAFF
TRBJ1-3 | TRBD1 | TRBV5-1 | . | TGCGCCAGCAGCCCGGACAGGTTGGGTGGAAACACCATATATTTT | CASSPDRLGGNTIYF
TRBJ2-1 | TRBD1 | TRBV7-2 | . | TGTGCCAGCTCGCGGGGCGGGACAGGTCAAACTGAGCAGTTCTTC | CASSRGGTGQTEQFF
TRBJ2-2 | TRBD1 | TRBV4-3 | . | TGCGCCAGCAGCCTGGGGACAGCGAACACCGGGGAGCTGTTTTTT | CASSLGTANTGELFF
TRBJ1-2 | . | TRBV6-6 | . | TGTGCCAGCAGTCGACTTACGGCAGGGGAAACGGGTGGCTACACCTTC | CASSRLTAGETGGYTF
TRBJ1-6 | TRBD1 | TRBV6-6 | . | TGTGCCAGCTCCAGACAGGGAAATTCACCCCTCCACTTT | CASSRQGNSPLHF
TRBJ2-1 | TRBD1 | TRBV7-3 | once | TGTGCCAGCAGCTTTCTGACAGGGGGAGATGAGCAGTTCTTC | CASSFLTGGDEQFF
TRBJ1-2 | TRBD1 | TRBV15 | . | TGTGCCACCAGCAGGACCGGGACAGCACTCTATGGCTACACCTTC | CATSRTGTALYGYTF
TRBJ1-2 | . | TRBV29-1 | . | TGCAGCGTTGCAGAGACAGGTGGCTACACCTTC | CSVAETGGYTF
TRBJ1-1 | TRBD1 | TRBV6-5 | . | TGTGCCAGCAGTTCCCCAAGGGACAGGTTACCTGAAGCTTTCTTT | CASSSPRDRLPEAFF